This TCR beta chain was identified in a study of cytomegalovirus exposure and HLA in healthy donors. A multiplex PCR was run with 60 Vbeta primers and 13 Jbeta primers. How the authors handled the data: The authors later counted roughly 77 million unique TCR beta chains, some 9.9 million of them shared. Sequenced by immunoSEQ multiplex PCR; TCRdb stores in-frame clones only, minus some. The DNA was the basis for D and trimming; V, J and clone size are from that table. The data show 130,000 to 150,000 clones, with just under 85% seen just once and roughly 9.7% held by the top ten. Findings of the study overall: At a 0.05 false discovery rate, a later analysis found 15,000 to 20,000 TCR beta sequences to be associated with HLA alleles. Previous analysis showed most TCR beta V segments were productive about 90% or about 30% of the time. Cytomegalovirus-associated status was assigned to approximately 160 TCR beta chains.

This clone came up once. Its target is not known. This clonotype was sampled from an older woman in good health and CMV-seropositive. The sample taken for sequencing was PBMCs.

CDR3 protein: CASSFTGGKETQYF. The DNA for the CDR3 is TGTGCCAGCAGCTTTACAGGCGGAAAAGAGACCCAGTACTTC. V usage is TRBV5-6 and J usage is TRBJ2-5, with D tentatively TRBD1 (5 bases). Trimming took 2 bases from V and 3 from J, leaving 11 bases between them. The CDR3 consists of 14 residues. Germline V gene lookup returns CDR1 SGHDT and CDR2 YYEEEE.